This passage covers 11 T cell receptor beta chains from one sample sequenced in a study of naive and memory T cell subsets. These TCRs' antigens remain unknown. An equimolar mix of two oligonucleotides served as the beta constant-region primer for TRBC1 and TRBC2. Four rounds of PCR amplified the ligated cDNA using nested alpha and beta constant-region primers plus SP2. TCRdb ran MiXCR on the UMI-ligation and nested PCR reads and lists one entry per CDR3 protein. Among over 110,000 distinct CDR3 sequences listed, about a fifth were seen once. Findings and limits, study-wide: Especially in CD8 cells, naive repertoires contained a few larger clonotypes, possibly CD45RA-re-expressing memory cells.

Sequenced input: naive CD8+ T cells from blood. These receptors were obtained from a human donor in good health.

The rearrangement uses TRBV27 and TRBJ2-2; TRBD1 matches 7 bases. This CDR3 is built from 13 residues. CDR1 is MNHEY and CDR2 is SMNVEV in the germline V gene (reference sequence). Germline trimming cut 5 bases from V and 3 bases from J; bases unmatched to any gene: 0. CDR3: CASSQGDTGELFF. CDR3 DNA: TGTGCCAGCAGTCAGGGGGACACCGGGGAGCTGTTTTTT.

The chain carries TRBV13 and TRBJ2-2; TRBD1 matches 8 bases. This CDR3 has 17 amino acids. Trimming took 5 bases from V and 6 from J; bases not matched to a gene: 14. Germline V gene lookup returns CDR1 PRHDT and CDR2 FYEKMQ (reference sequence). The CDR3 reads CASSVAGQGSIAGELFF. The CDR3 region has the DNA TGTGCCAGCAGCGTCGCCGGACAGGGTTCGATTGCCGGGGAGCTGTTTTTT.

This clonotype appeared a few times. This chain joins TRBV18 and TRBJ2-3, with 9 bases lining up with TRBD2. Germline V gene data show CDR1 as KGHSH and CDR2 as LQKENI. This CDR3 has 14 residues. V lost 4 bases, J lost 6 bases, and 5 bases stayed unmatched. The CDR3 protein is CASSLGTSIDTQYF. CDR3 nucleotide sequence: TGTGCCAGCTCACTCGGGACTAGCATTGATACGCAGTATTTT.

The table lists this clonotype with a few counts. This rearrangement joins TRBV10-3 to TRBJ2-7; D gene ambiguous. The CDR3 has 16 amino acids. Trimming took 3 bases from V and 1 from J, leaving 16 bases between them. CDR1 is ENHRY and CDR2 is SYGVKD in the germline V gene. CDR3 bases: TGTGCCATCAGTGACCCGGACCTAATCGGATCCTACGAGCAGTACTTC. Translated, it gives CAISDPDLIGSYEQYF.

At least ten counts were recorded for this clonotype. The chain has TRBV29-1 and TRBJ2-1, with D unclear. CDR1 and CDR2 (germline): SQVTM, ANQGSEA. The CDR3 has 13 residues. V lost 8 bases, J lost 4 bases, and 15 bases lay in between. Here the CDR3 DNA reads TGCAGCCACTGGGAAACAACATACAATGAGCAGTTCTTC. Protein product: CSHWETTYNEQFF.

A few counts support this clonotype. The chain couples TRBV20-1 to TRBJ2-7; maybe TRBD1 (6 bases). CDR3 length equals 14 residues. V lost 0 bases and J lost 5, with 14 bases in between. Germline V gives CDR1 DFQATT, CDR2 SNEGSKA (reference sequence). CDR3 protein: CSARDSRGSNEQYF. DNA for the CDR3: TGCAGTGCTAGAGATAGTAGGGGGTCCAACGAGCAGTACTTC.

The rearrangement links TRBV6-2 or TRBV6-3 to TRBJ2-7, with D perhaps matching TRBD2 (6 bases). The CDR3 has 15 residues. V lost 2 bases, J lost 7 bases, and 18 bases lay in between. The germline V gene has CDR1 MNHEY and CDR2 SVGEGT. The CDR3 sequence: CASSYTPGGGEEQYF. The CDR3 region has the DNA TGTGCCAGCAGTTACACCCCCGGGGGTGGCGAGGAGCAGTACTTC.

A few counts support this clonotype. The chain links TRBV20-1 to TRBJ2-1; D possibly uses TRBD1 or TRBD2 (6 bases each). With 5 bases removed from V and 7 bases from J, the gap between germline ends came to 18 bases. The CDR3 has 14 amino acids. Germline V gene lookup returns CDR1 DFQATT and CDR2 SNEGSKA (reference sequence). The CDR3: CSAPLGGYLNEQFF. DNA of the CDR3: TGCAGTGCTCCCCTGGGGGGCTACTTGAATGAGCAGTTCTTC.

This rearrangement joins TRBV9 to TRBJ1-4, with D perhaps matching TRBD1 (6 bases). The CDR3 length is 14 residues. CDR1 SGDLS and CDR2 YYNGEE come from the germline V gene. Trimming removed 1 base at V and 6 bases at J, with 10 bases between. The CDR3 DNA sequence: TGTGCCAGCAGCGTAAGGGGGGGCGATGAAAAACTGTTTTTT. Translated, it gives CASSVRGGDEKLFF.

This clonotype was recorded a few times. The chain carries TRBV29-1 and TRBJ2-7; D perhaps matches TRBD1 (6 bases). The CDR3 sequence is 11 residues long. CDR1 and CDR2 from the germline V gene are SQVTM and ANQGSEA. The V end was cut by 6 bases, the J end by 1 base, with 7 bases between. The CDR3 reads CSVGASYEQYF. DNA of the CDR3: TGCAGCGTGGGGGCATCCTACGAGCAGTACTTC.

The chain carries TRBV6-2 or TRBV6-3 and TRBJ1-1; D remains ambiguous. CDR3 length equals 13 residues. Trimming cost V 8 bases and J 5 bases, with 15 bases left between them. Germline lookup yields CDR1 MNHEY and CDR2 SVGEGT. CDR3 in amino acids: CASGLEGWTEAFF. The CDR3, as DNA: TGTGCCAGCGGCCTCGAAGGATGGACTGAAGCTTTCTTT.